The 23 T cell receptor beta chains below come from one sample, sequenced in a study of blood T cell repertoires in COVID-19. Profiling relied on immunoSEQ multiplex PCR, and the TCRdb table lists in-frame clones only, not all of them. Among 200,000 or so clones listed, 83% were seen once. The sample comprised PBMCs or T cells enriched from blood (not recorded which). These receptors were taken from a woman aged 45-60 years who had been exposed to COVID-19.

This clone was seen a few times. J is TRBJ2-3 and V is TRBV28; 10 bases match TRBD2. The CDR3 extends over 13 amino acids. CDR1 and CDR2 (germline): MDHEN, SYDVKM. Trimming cost V 5 bases and J 5 bases; bases outside gene matches: 1. The CDR3 DNA sequence: TGTGCCAGCAGTACTAGCGGGGAAGATACGCAGTATTTT. Protein sequence: CASSTSGEDTQYF.

In DNA, the CDR3 is TGTGCCAGCGGCCAGAGGTTAGCCTACGAGCAGTACTTC. Amino acid sequence: CASGQRLAYEQYF. The chain combines TRBV7-2 with TRBJ2-7, with D unclear. Germline values: CDR1 SGHTA, CDR2 FQGNSA. The V and J ends lost 8 bases and 2 bases respectively, with 13 bases between them. This CDR3 is 13 amino acids long. The full variable domain, rest sourced from reference TRBV7-2 and TRBJ2-7, is GAGVSQSPSNKVTEKGKDVELRCDPISGHTALYWYRQSLGQGLEFLIYFQGNSAPDKSGLPSDRFSAERTGGSVSTLTIQRTQQEDSAVYLCASGQRLAYEQYFGPGTRLTVT.

This rearrangement joins TRBV7-2 to TRBJ2-7, with D possibly being TRBD1 (6 bases). CDR3 length: 16 residues. V was shortened by 0 bases and J by 0 bases, with 12 bases between the two germline ends. Germline V CDR1 and CDR2: SGHTA, FQGNSA. The CDR3 here is CASSLALAGVSYEQYF. The CDR3, as DNA: TGTGCCAGCAGCTTAGCTCTAGCAGGGGTCTCCTACGAGCAGTACTTC.

The chain is built from TRBV3-1 (or the pseudogene TRBV3-2) and TRBJ2-7, with D possibly TRBD1 on 5 matching bases. This CDR3 is 11 amino acids long. Deletions cut 6 bases from V and 7 bases from J, with 10 bases between. Looked up from germline, CDR1 is LGHDT and CDR2 is YNNKEL (reference sequence). In DNA form, the CDR3 reads TGTGCCAGCAGGGTGGGGCGGGAGCAGTACTTC. It translates to CASRVGREQYF.

The V and J genes are TRBV19 and TRBJ2-3, with 11 positions matching TRBD1. The CDR3 totals 15 residues. Trimming at V came to 5 bases and at J to 3 bases, leaving 4 bases not matched to a gene. Germline V gives CDR1 LNHDA, CDR2 SQIVND (reference sequence). The CDR3 region has the DNA TGTGCCAGTAGTTGGGACAGGGGGAAGACAGATACGCAGTATTTT. This codes for CASSWDRGKTDTQYF.

The V and J genes are TRBV19 and TRBJ1-5; TRBD1 aligns across 7 bases. The CDR3 runs 14 residues. CDR1 is LNHDA and CDR2 is SQIVND in the germline V gene (reference sequence). Trimming at V came to 7 bases and at J to 5 bases, leaving 8 bases not matched to a gene. The CDR3 sequence: CASNKGGRDQPQHF. For the CDR3, the DNA is TGTGCCAGTAATAAAGGGGGCCGTGATCAGCCCCAGCATTTT.

The CDR3 sequence is CASSTRRLTVTSGNTIYF. The CDR3 DNA reads TGTGCCAGTAGTACCCGAAGGCTGACAGTTACCTCTGGAAACACCATATATTTT. This chain joins TRBV19 and TRBJ1-3; maybe TRBD1 (5 bases). The ends were cut back, 4 bases at V and 0 bases at J, with 19 bases in the middle. This CDR3 region has 18 residues. Germline lookup yields CDR1 LNHDA and CDR2 SQIVND (reference sequence). Filled out from reference TRBV19 and TRBJ1-3, the complete variable domain reads DGGITQSPKYLFRKEGQNVTLSCEQNLNHDAMYWYRQDPGQGLRLIYYSQIVNDFQKGDIAEGYSVSREKKESFPLTVTSAQKNPTAFYLCASSTRRLTVTSGNTIYFGEGSWLTVV.

The chain is built from TRBV6-2 or TRBV6-3 and TRBJ1-3; D is undetermined. The length of the CDR3 is 15 residues. Between the trimmed V and J ends, which lost 3 bases and 1 base, there was a span of 10 bases. The germline V gene encodes CDR1 MNHEY and CDR2 SVGEGT. The CDR3: CASSYAARSGNTIYF. CDR3 DNA: TGTGCCAGCAGTTATGCGGCAAGGTCTGGAAACACCATATATTTT.

This chain connects TRBV6-1 to TRBJ1-1, with TRBD1 matching over 9 bases. The CDR3 sequence is 15 residues long. Per germline, CDR1 MNHNS and CDR2 SASEGT. V shed 1 base, J shed 6 bases, and the junction held 6 bases outside the gene matches. The CDR3 loop reads CASSEGWTGAAEAFF. CDR3 nucleotide sequence: TGTGCCAGCAGTGAAGGGTGGACAGGGGCCGCTGAAGCTTTCTTT.

This sequence joins TRBV9 and TRBJ1-2; no clear D. CDR3 size: 14 residues. The V gene's germline CDR1 is SGDLS and CDR2 YYNGEE. V lost 4 bases and J 9 bases, leaving 19 bases between the germline ends. The chain's CDR3 is CASSPEVQLRRYTF. The CDR3 DNA is TGTGCCAGCAGCCCCGAAGTACAGTTACGGCGCTACACCTTC.

The DNA of the CDR3 is TGTGCCAGCACCCTGGGAGTTTGGGACACTGAAGCTTTCTTT. Translated: CASTLGVWDTEAFF. V and J are TRBV2 and TRBJ1-1; D is ambiguous. Germline V gene sequence: CDR1 SNHLY, CDR2 FYNNEI. The CDR3 loop spans 14 amino acids. Trimming took 7 bases from V and 3 from J, leaving 15 bases between them. The whole variable domain, filled in from reference TRBV2 and TRBJ1-1, reads EPEVTQTPSHQVTQMGQEVILRCVPISNHLYFYWYRQILGQKVEFLVSFYNNEISEKSEIFDDQFSVERPDGSNFTLKIRSTKLEDSAMYFCASTLGVWDTEAFFGQGTRLTVV.

In the case of this clone: Sequence at one end of the junction differs from germline and may be a read error. V gene TRBV2 combines with J gene TRBJ2-1; 13 positions match TRBD2. In germline, CDR1 is SNHLY, CDR2 FYNNEI. This CDR3 comprises 15 residues. The CDR3 DNA reads TGTGCCAGCAGTGCCGGACTAGCGGGGGCCAACGAACGGATCTTC. Its protein is CASSAGLAGANERIF.

The chain recombines TRBV28 with TRBJ1-2; possible D gene TRBD1, 6 bases. Germline V gene data show CDR1 as MDHEN and CDR2 as SYDVKM. Trimming stripped 4 bases from V and 6 bases from J, with 12 bases between. The CDR3 covers 13 residues. In DNA, the CDR3 is TGTGCCAGCAGTTCCCAGGGGCTTAATGGCTACACCTTC. Translating it yields CASSSQGLNGYTF.

The chain is built from TRBV18 and TRBJ1-1, with D unclear. This CDR3 comprises 13 residues. Per germline, CDR1 KGHSH and CDR2 LQKENI. V lost 3 bases and J 3 bases, leaving 8 bases between the germline ends. The CDR3 DNA reads as TGTGCCAGCTCACCCTCACAACACACTGAAGCTTTCTTT. It yields the protein CASSPSQHTEAFF.

This chain joins TRBV4-3 and TRBJ1-2, with 9 bases identical to TRBD1. Germline loops: CDR1 LGHNA, CDR2 YSLEER. This CDR3 spans 15 amino acids. Losses at the gene ends were 2 bases for V and 8 bases for J; bases not matched to a gene: 9. The CDR3 bases are TGCGCCAGCAGCCAAACTCCGGGACAGGGAGGAGGCTACACCTTC. It yields the protein CASSQTPGQGGGYTF.

This chain's CDR3 is CASSAEGGTEAFF. The CDR3 nucleotides are TGTGCCAGCAGTGCAGAGGGAGGGACTGAAGCTTTCTTT. V is TRBV6-4 and J is TRBJ1-1, with D unclear. This CDR3 region has 13 residues. Germline V gene sequence: CDR1 MRHNA, CDR2 SNTAGT. The V and J ends lost 4 bases and 5 bases respectively, with 11 bases between them.

This chain links TRBV28 with TRBJ2-1, with 11 positions matching TRBD1. This CDR3 has 16 amino acids. Germline assignment: CDR1 MDHEN and CDR2 SYDVKM. J was trimmed by 9 bases and V by 3 bases; bases with no gene match: 10. The CDR3 reads CASSFTSGQGVVEQFF. The DNA for the CDR3 is TGTGCCAGCAGTTTCACTTCGGGACAGGGGGTTGTTGAGCAGTTCTTC. Together with reference TRBV28 and TRBJ2-1, the CDR3 gives the full variable domain: DVKVTQSSRYLVKRTGEKVFLECVQDMDHENMFWYRQDPGLGLRLIYFSYDVKMKEKGDIPEGYSVSREKKERFSLILESASTNQTSMYLCASSFTSGQGVVEQFFGPGTRLTVL.

This chain uses TRBV27 with TRBJ2-7, with TRBD1 identical over 10 bases. After removal of 3 bases from V and 4 bases from J, the junction contained 3 bases not matched to a gene. This CDR3 has 14 residues. In germline, CDR1 is MNHEY, CDR2 SMNVEV (reference sequence). Here the CDR3 reads CASSFSGQGYEQYF. Here the CDR3 DNA reads TGTGCCAGCAGTTTCTCGGGACAGGGGTACGAGCAGTACTTC.

The chain joins TRBV3-1 (or the pseudogene TRBV3-2) to TRBJ1-3; possibly TRBD1 for D (5 bases). Germline V gene sequence: CDR1 LGHDT, CDR2 YNNKEL (reference sequence). V dropped 6 bases and J dropped 4 bases, with 13 bases sitting between them. This CDR3 has 14 amino acids. CDR3 nucleotide sequence: TGTGCCAGCAGAGAAGCAGGGTCCGGAAACACCATATATTTT. This codes for CASREAGSGNTIYF.

This rearrangement joins TRBV7-8 to TRBJ2-3; TRBD2 matches at 7 bases. The CDR3 is made up of 18 amino acids. CDR1 and CDR2 from the germline V gene are SGHVS and FQNEAQ. Germline trimming cut 5 bases from V and 0 bases from J; bases unmatched to any gene: 14. As DNA, the CDR3 is TGTGCCAGCAGCCCCGTGGAGCGGGGATCCACTAGCACAGATACGCAGTATTTT. This codes for CASSPVERGSTSTDTQYF.

The rearrangement links TRBV12-3 or TRBV12-4 to TRBJ1-1, with 7 bases identical to TRBD1. The V segment lost 4 bases and the J segment 1 base; nucleotides outside the gene matches: 0. The CDR3 is made up of 13 amino acids. The CDR3 reads CASSWTGNTEAFF. The CDR3 DNA reads as TGTGCCAGCAGTTGGACAGGGAACACTGAAGCTTTCTTT.

Written as DNA, the CDR3 is TGTGCCAGCAGCTTAGGGCTATCAGGGACTGAAGCTTTCTTT. It yields the protein CASSLGLSGTEAFF. The V gene is TRBV11-2, the J gene TRBJ1-1, with D possibly TRBD1 on 5 matching bases. The CDR3 covers 14 residues. V was pared by 1 base and J by 5 bases, with 11 bases between. Per germline, CDR1 SGHAT and CDR2 FQNNGV.

The chain combines TRBV29-1 with TRBJ1-1; no reliable D call. Germline-derived CDR1 and CDR2 are SQVTM and ANQGSEA. Trimming shortened V by 4 bases and J by 1 base, and 7 bases separated the two germline ends. The CDR3 length is 12 residues. The CDR3 DNA reads as TGCAGCGTTGGACTCCCGAACACTGAAGCTTTCTTT. It yields the protein CSVGLPNTEAFF. Drawing the rest from reference TRBV29-1 and TRBJ1-1, the complete variable domain is SAVISQKPSRDICQRGTSLTIQCQVDSQVTMMFWYRQQPGQSLTLIATANQGSEATYESGFVIDKFPISRPNLTFSTLTVSNMSPEDSSIYLCSVGLPNTEAFFGQGTRLTVV.